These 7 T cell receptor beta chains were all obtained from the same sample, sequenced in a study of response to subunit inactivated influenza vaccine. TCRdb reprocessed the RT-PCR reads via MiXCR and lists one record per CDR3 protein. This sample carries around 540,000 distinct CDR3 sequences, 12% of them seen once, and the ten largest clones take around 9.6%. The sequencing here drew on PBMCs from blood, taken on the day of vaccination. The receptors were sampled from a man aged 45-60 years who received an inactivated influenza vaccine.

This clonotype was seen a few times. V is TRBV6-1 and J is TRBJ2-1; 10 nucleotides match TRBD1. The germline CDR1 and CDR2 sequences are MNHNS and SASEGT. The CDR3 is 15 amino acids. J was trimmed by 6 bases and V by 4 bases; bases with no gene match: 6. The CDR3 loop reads CASSGGQGTGNEQFF. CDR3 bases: TGTGCCAGCAGTGGGGGACAGGGGACCGGCAATGAGCAGTTCTTC.

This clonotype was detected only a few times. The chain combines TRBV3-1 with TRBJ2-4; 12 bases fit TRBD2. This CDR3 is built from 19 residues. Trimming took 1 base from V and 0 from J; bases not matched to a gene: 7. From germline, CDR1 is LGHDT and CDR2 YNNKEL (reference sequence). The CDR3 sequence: CASSQVTSGGGLAKNIQYF. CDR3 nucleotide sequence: TGTGCCAGCAGCCAAGTGACTAGCGGGGGTGGACTAGCCAAAAACATTCAGTACTTC.

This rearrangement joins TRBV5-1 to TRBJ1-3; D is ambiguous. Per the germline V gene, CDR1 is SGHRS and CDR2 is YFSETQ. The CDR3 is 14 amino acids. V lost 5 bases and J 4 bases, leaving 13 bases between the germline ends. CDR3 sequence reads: CASRPGGSGNTIYF. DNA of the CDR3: TGCGCCAGCAGACCAGGAGGCTCGGGAAACACCATATATTTT.

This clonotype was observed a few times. CDR3 coding DNA: TGTGCCAGCAGCCGGGGACTAGCGGGGGGGGAGCTGTTTTTT. Translated: CASSRGLAGGELFF. V gene TRBV11-2 combines with J gene TRBJ2-2; 13 bases align to TRBD2. The J segment lost 8 bases and the V segment lost 5 bases, leaving 2 bases of the junction unmatched. Germline values: CDR1 SGHAT, CDR2 FQNNGV. The CDR3 length is 14 residues. The full variable domain, with the rest looked up from reference TRBV11-2 and TRBJ2-2, is EAGVAQSPRYKIIEKRQSVAFWCNPISGHATLYWYQQILGQGPKLLIQFQNNGVVDDSQLPKDRFSAERLKGVDSTLKIQPAKLEDSAVYLCASSRGLAGGELFFGEGSRLTVL.

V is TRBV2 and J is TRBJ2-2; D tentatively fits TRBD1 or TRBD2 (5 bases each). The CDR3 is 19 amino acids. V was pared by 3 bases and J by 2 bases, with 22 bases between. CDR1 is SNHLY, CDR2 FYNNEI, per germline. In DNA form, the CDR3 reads TGTGCCAGCAGTGATCCCGGGACGGAGGTTAATTCCAACACCGGGGAGCTGTTTTTT. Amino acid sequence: CASSDPGTEVNSNTGELFF. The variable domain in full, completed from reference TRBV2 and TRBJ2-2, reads EPEVTQTPSHQVTQMGQEVILRCVPISNHLYFYWYRQILGQKVEFLVSFYNNEISEKSEIFDDQFSVERPDGSNFTLKIRSTKLEDSAMYFCASSDPGTEVNSNTGELFFGEGSRLTVL.

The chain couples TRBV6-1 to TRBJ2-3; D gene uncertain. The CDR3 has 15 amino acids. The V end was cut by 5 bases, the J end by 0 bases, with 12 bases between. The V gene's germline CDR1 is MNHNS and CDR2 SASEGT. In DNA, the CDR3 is TGTGCCAGCAGTCTACGCTTCCCCAGCACAGATACGCAGTATTTT. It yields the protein CASSLRFPSTDTQYF.

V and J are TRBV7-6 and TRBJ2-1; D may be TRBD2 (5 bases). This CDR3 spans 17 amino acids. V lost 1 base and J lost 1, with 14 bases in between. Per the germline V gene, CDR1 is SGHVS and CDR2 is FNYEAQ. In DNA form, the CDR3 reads TGTGCCAGCAGCTTAGGGAGCGGTTATGGTTCCTACAATGAGCAGTTCTTC. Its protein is CASSLGSGYGSYNEQFF.